This T cell receptor (beta chain) was obtained from a study of blood T cell repertoires in COVID-19. In the study overall: Sources were T cells, B-cell-depleted T cells, or PBMCs; the material itself was cDNA or gDNA.

Using immunoSEQ multiplex PCR, the repertoire was profiled, and TCRdb retains in-frame clones only, with some absent. Of hundreds of thousands of clones listed, roughly three quarters are singletons. After removal of 4 bases from V and 6 bases from J, the junction contained 8 bases not matched to a gene. The CDR3 extends over 17 amino acids. Germline lookup yields CDR1 LGHDT and CDR2 YNNKEL (reference sequence). Sequencing was performed on peripheral blood. The clonotype was recovered from a woman aged 40-49 years with active or convalescent COVID-19. The chain employs TRBV3-1 (or the pseudogene TRBV3-2) and TRBJ2-3; 15 bases are shared with TRBD2. CDR3 sequence: CASSPRRTSGRGDTQYF. In DNA form, the CDR3 reads TGTGCCAGCAGCCCGAGGAGGACTAGCGGGAGGGGTGATACGCAGTATTTT.